This TCR beta chain was recorded in a study of regulatory dendritic cells for organ transplantation. The ends lost 6 bases at V and 1 base at J; junction bases unmatched: 4. The CDR3 loop spans 16 amino acids. Germline V gene sequence: CDR1 MNHEY, CDR2 SMNVEV (reference sequence). About this clone: Its antigen is as yet unknown.

Memory T cells were CD45RO+, naive were CD45RA+, sorted by FACS. Sequencing used immunoSEQ multiplex PCR; TCRdb keeps in-frame clones, though not all of them. The sample carries nearly 30,000 clones, 60% to 80% recorded once. Study conclusions and caveats: Naive CD4+ and CD8+ repertoires were highly diverse; memory CD8+ was most oligoclonal. Considerable individual heterogeneity was seen in alloreactive memory CD8+ T cells. Regulatory dendritic cells appeared to expand memory CD8+ clones less than mature ones.

This sequence was found in a human donor in good health. J is TRBJ2-2 and V is TRBV27; 11 nucleotides agree with TRBD2. Material: memory CD4+ T cells from blood. Noted subset: CD45RO+ memory T cells. CDR3 protein: CASSRLAGGNTGELFF. The CDR3 nucleotides read TGTGCCAGCAGCCGGCTAGCGGGAGGGAACACCGGGGAGCTGTTTTTT.